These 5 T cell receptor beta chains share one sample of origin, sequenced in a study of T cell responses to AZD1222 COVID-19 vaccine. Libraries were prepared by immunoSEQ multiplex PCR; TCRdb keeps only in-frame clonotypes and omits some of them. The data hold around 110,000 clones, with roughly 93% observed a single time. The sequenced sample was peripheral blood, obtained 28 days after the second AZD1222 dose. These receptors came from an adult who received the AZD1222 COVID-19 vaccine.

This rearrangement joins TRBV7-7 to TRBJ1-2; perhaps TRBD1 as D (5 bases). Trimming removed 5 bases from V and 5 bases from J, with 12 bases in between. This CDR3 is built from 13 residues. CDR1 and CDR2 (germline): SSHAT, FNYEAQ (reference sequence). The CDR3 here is CASSPKGSYGYTF. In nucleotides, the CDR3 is TGTGCCAGCAGCCCCAAGGGGTCGTATGGCTACACCTTC.

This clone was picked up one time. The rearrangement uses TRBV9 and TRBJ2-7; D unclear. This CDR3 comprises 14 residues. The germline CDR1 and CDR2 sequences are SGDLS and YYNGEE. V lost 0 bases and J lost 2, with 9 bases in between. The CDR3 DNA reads TGTGCCAGCAGCGTAGCTGTAGGCACCTACGAGCAGTACTTC. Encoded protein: CASSVAVGTYEQYF.

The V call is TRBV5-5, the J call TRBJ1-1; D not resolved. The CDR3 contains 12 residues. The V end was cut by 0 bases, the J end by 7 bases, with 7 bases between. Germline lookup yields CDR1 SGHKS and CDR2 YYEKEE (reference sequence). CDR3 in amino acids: CASSLEGVEAFF. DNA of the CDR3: TGTGCCAGCAGCTTGGAAGGCGTTGAAGCTTTCTTT.

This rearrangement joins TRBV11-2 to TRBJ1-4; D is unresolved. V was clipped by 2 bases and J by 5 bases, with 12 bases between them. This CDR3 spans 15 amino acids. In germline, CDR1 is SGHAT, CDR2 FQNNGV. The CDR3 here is CASSLNDGVNEKLFF. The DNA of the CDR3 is TGTGCCAGCAGCTTAAACGACGGAGTAAATGAAAAACTGTTTTTT. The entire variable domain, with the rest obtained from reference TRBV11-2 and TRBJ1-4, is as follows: EAGVAQSPRYKIIEKRQSVAFWCNPISGHATLYWYQQILGQGPKLLIQFQNNGVVDDSQLPKDRFSAERLKGVDSTLKIQPAKLEDSAVYLCASSLNDGVNEKLFFGSGTQLSVL.

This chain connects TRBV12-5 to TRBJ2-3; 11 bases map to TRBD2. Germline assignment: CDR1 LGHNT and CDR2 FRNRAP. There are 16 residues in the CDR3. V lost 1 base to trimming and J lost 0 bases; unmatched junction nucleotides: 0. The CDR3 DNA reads TGTGCTAGTGGTTTGGGACTAGCGGGAAGCACAGATACGCAGTATTTT. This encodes CASGLGLAGSTDTQYF. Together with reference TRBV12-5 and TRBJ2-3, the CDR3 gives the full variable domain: DARVTQTPRHKVTEMGQEVTMRCQPILGHNTVFWYRQTMMQGLELLAYFRNRAPLDDSGMPKDRFSAEMPDATLATLKIQPSEPRDSAVYFCASGLGLAGSTDTQYFGPGTRLTVL.